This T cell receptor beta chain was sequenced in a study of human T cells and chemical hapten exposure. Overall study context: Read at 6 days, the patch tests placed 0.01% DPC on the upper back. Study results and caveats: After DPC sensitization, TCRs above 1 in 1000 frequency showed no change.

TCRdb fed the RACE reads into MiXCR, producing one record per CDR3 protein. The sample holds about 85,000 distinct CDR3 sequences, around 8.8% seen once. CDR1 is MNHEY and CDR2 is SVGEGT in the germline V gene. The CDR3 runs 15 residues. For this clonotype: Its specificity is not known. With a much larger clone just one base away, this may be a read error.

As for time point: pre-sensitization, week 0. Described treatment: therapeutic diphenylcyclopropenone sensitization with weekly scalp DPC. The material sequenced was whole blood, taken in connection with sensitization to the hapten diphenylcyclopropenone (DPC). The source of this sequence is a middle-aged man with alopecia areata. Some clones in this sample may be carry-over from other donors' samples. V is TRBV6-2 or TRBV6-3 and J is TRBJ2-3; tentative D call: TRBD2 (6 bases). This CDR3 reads CASSHTMEGSDTRYF. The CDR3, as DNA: TGTGCCAGCAGTCATACTATGGAGGGATCAGATACGCGGTATTTT.